The 8 T cell receptor beta chains reported below all come from one sample, sequenced in a study of blood T cell repertoires in COVID-19. TCRdb keeps only in-frame clones here, not all; method: immunoSEQ multiplex PCR. The data contain some 670,000 clones, more than 80% of them singletons. What was sequenced was peripheral blood. The receptors here all came from a woman between 18 and 29 years old with acute or convalescent COVID-19.

This sequence joins TRBV9 and TRBJ2-3; D perhaps matches TRBD2 (5 bases). The CDR3 runs 16 residues. V was trimmed by 0 bases and J by 4 bases, leaving 15 bases between them. CDR1 and CDR2 (germline): SGDLS, YYNGEE. The CDR3 bases are TGTGCCAGCAGCGTAGAGACGTGGGTTAGCGCAGATACGCAGTATTTT. Protein: CASSVETWVSADTQYF.

The chain joins TRBV19 to TRBJ2-3, with TRBD1 matching 9 bases. Per germline, CDR1 LNHDA and CDR2 SQIVND (reference sequence). CDR3 size: 16 residues. The V gene end was trimmed by 7 bases and the J gene end by 1 base; junction bases not matched to a gene: 9. The CDR3 is CASTLGTGTGTDTQYF. The CDR3 DNA follows: TGTGCCAGTACTTTGGGGACAGGGACTGGCACAGATACGCAGTATTTT.

V is TRBV11-1 and J is TRBJ1-1; D is perhaps TRBD1 (6 bases). V was clipped by 1 base and J by 8 bases, with 11 bases between them. Looked up from germline, CDR1 is SGHAT and CDR2 is FQDESV (reference sequence). This CDR3 is 13 amino acids long. Written as DNA, the CDR3 is TGTGCCAGCAGCTTAGTTAAGGGGACAGAAGCTTTCTTT. Amino acid sequence: CASSLVKGTEAFF. Complete variable domain (other parts from reference TRBV11-1 and TRBJ1-1): EAEVAQSPRYKITEKSQAVAFWCDPISGHATLYWYRQILGQGPELLVQFQDESVVDDSQLPKDRFSAERLKGVDSTLKIQPAELGDSAMYLCASSLVKGTEAFFGQGTRLTVV.

This chain connects TRBV7-9 to TRBJ1-2; 7 bases align to TRBD1. The CDR3 is 15 amino acids. Trimming took 2 bases from V and 4 from J; bases not matched to a gene: 7. Germline assignment: CDR1 SEHNR and CDR2 FQNEAQ (reference sequence). The CDR3, as DNA: TGTGCCAGCAGCTTAAGGGGGGACAGACCCTATGGCTACACCTTC. As protein: CASSLRGDRPYGYTF.

The chain links TRBV18 to TRBJ2-7, with D tentatively TRBD1 (7 bases). Germline V gives CDR1 KGHSH, CDR2 LQKENI. V gave up 3 bases and J gave up 4 bases, with 16 bases separating them. This CDR3 is 15 amino acids long. For the CDR3, the DNA is TGTGCCAGCTCACCCGGCGGGGACAGAGCGTACGAGCAGTACTTC. This gives the protein CASSPGGDRAYEQYF.

The rearrangement links TRBV27 to TRBJ1-6; 8 bases are shared with TRBD1. V was clipped by 7 bases and J by 7 bases; unmatched bases: 3. Germline V gives CDR1 MNHEY, CDR2 SMNVEV (reference sequence). CDR3 length equals 13 residues. DNA of the CDR3: TGTGCCAGCAATACAGGGGGGAATTCACCCCTCCACTTT. This encodes CASNTGGNSPLHF.

J is TRBJ2-3 and V is TRBV9; no firm D call. The CDR3 covers 15 residues. The V end was cut by 1 base, the J end by 2 bases, with 11 bases between. The germline CDR1 and CDR2 sequences are SGDLS and YYNGEE. The CDR3 loop reads CASSVSLSLTDTQYF. The CDR3 DNA reads as TGTGCCAGCAGCGTATCGCTTAGCCTCACAGATACGCAGTATTTT.

J is TRBJ1-2 and V is TRBV5-1; 7 bases agree with TRBD1. The CDR3 has 15 amino acids. From germline, CDR1 is SGHRS and CDR2 YFSETQ. After removal of 4 bases from V and 2 bases from J, the junction contained 8 bases not matched to a gene. CDR3 nucleotide sequence: TGCGCCAGCAGCCGCGGGGGGACAGCCAACTATGGCTACACCTTC. Its translation: CASSRGGTANYGYTF.